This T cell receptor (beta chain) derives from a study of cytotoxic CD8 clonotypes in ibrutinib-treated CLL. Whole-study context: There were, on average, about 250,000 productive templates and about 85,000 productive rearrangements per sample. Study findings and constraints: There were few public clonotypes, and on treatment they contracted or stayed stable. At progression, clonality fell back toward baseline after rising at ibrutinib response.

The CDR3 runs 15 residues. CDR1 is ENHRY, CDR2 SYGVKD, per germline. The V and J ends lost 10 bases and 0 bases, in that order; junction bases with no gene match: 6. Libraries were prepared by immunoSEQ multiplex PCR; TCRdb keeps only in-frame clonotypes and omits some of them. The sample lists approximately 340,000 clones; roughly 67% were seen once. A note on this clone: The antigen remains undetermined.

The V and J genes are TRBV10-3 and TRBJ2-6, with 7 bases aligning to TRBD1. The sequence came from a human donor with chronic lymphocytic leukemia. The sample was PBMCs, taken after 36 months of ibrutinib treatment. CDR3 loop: CATRDSNSGANVLTF. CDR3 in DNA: TGTGCCACAAGGGACAGCAACTCTGGGGCCAACGTCCTGACTTTC.